A selection of T cell receptor beta chains follows, all from one sample in a study of T cell responses to AZD1222 COVID-19 vaccine. Clones were read by immunoSEQ multiplex PCR, and TCRdb kept only the in-frame ones, dropping some. The table includes roughly 110,000 clones, roughly 85% detected once. The sample here was peripheral blood, taken 28 days after the second AZD1222 dose. All receptors derive from an adult who received the AZD1222 COVID-19 vaccine. CDR3s include the opening cysteine and the closing phenylalanine or tryptophan. The order of the fields is clone size, V gene, D gene, J gene, CDR3 DNA, CDR3 protein. D genes are given only for firm matches. Rows give clone size only sometimes, using once, few, many, or a class for an expanded clone.

NA,TRBV18,TRBD1,TRBJ2-7,TGTGCCAGCTCACCGTTTAGCGGACAGGGTTCCTACGAGCAGTACTTC,CASSPFSGQGSYEQYF
NA,TRBV25-1,NA,TRBJ1-5,TGTGCCAGCAGCGACTACCGCACTTATAGCAATCAGCCCCAGCATTTT,CASSDYRTYSNQPQHF
NA,TRBV7-8,NA,TRBJ1-5,TGTGCCAGCAGCTTGGCCGACAGTACCAATCAGCCCCAGCATTTT,CASSLADSTNQPQHF
NA,TRBV20-1,NA,TRBJ2-5,TGCAGTGCTAGTCTCGGGGCGGGGGAGACCCAGTACTTC,CSASLGAGETQYF
NA,TRBV4-1,TRBD2,TRBJ2-1,TGCGCCAGCAGCCGCACACCGGGACTAGCCTACAATGAGCAGTTCTTC,CASSRTPGLAYNEQFF
once,TRBV28,NA,TRBJ1-2,TGTGCCAGCACGACAGACCAAACTAACTATGGCTACACCTTC,CASTTDQTNYGYTF
NA,TRBV5-1,NA,TRBJ1-1,TGCGCCAGCAGCTTGGACAGTTTGAACACTGAAGCTTTCTTT,CASSLDSLNTEAFF
NA,TRBV25-1,TRBD1,TRBJ2-7,TGTGCCAGCAGTCATTCAGGGGGCTGGATGAGCGAGCAGTACTTC,CASSHSGGWMSEQYF
NA,TRBV7-9,NA,TRBJ1-2,TGTGCCAGCAGCTTACAGGGGCGTAGCGATGGCTACACCTTC,CASSLQGRSDGYTF
once,TRBV6-5,NA,TRBJ1-1,TGTGCCATTAACAGGGCAGGGGACACTGAAGCTTTCTTT,CAINRAGDTEAFF
NA,TRBV7-9,NA,TRBJ2-1,TGTGCCAGCAGCCCCGCGACGAGGGATGAGCAGTTCTTC,CASSPATRDEQFF
NA,TRBV28,TRBD1,TRBJ2-7,TGTGCCAGCAGTTTATACGGACAGGGCCTCTCGAATACCTACGAGCAGTACTTC,CASSLYGQGLSNTYEQYF
NA,TRBV3-1/TRBV3-2,TRBD2,TRBJ2-2,TGTGCCAGCAGCCAAGGACGGGTCCTACCGGGGGGGTTGTCCGGGGAGCTGTTTTTT,CASSQGRVLPGGLSGELFF
NA,TRBV15,NA,TRBJ1-3,TGTGCCACCAGCGTGGGGGGGTCTGGAAACACCATATATTTT,CATSVGGSGNTIYF
NA,TRBV10-3,TRBD2,TRBJ2-1,TGTGCCATCACCAAATTAGCGGGGGGTCGCAATGAGCAGTTCTTC,CAITKLAGGRNEQFF
NA,TRBV25-1,NA,TRBJ1-6,TGTGCCAGTAGCGGGGACAAGAATTCACCCCTCCACTTT,CASSGDKNSPLHF
NA,TRBV9,NA,TRBJ2-3,TGTGCCAGCAGCGTAGGAACAGGGAGCACAGATACGCAGTATTTT,CASSVGTGSTDTQYF
NA,TRBV28,TRBD1,TRBJ1-2,TGTGCCAGCAGTTCGGGACAGACCCCGAACTATGGCTACACCTTC,CASSSGQTPNYGYTF
NA,TRBV7-3,TRBD2,TRBJ2-2,TGTGCCAGCAACTTATCTGGGACTACGTCCACCGGGGAGCTGTTTTTT,CASNLSGTTSTGELFF
few,TRBV21-1,NA,TRBJ2-7,TGTGCCAGCAGCAAAGTCTTGGGGACAGGTCCTTACGAGCAGTACTTC,CASSKVLGTGPYEQYF
once,TRBV28,NA,TRBJ1-1,TGTGCCAGCAGTATCCCGGGGACTGAAGCTTTCTTT,CASSIPGTEAFF
NA,TRBV9,TRBD1,TRBJ2-2,TGTGCCAGCAGCCCTCCGACAGGGAGGAACACCGGGGAGCTGTTTTTT,CASSPPTGRNTGELFF
NA,TRBV7-6,TRBD2,TRBJ2-3,TGTGCCAGCAGCTTAGTGTTGGGAGGGGATACGCAGTATTTT,CASSLVLGGDTQYF
few,TRBV5-6,NA,TRBJ2-1,TGTGCCAGCAGCTTTCGCCGGGAGCAGTTCTTC,CASSFRREQFF
NA,TRBV12-5,TRBD2,TRBJ2-5,TGTGCTAGTGCCCTGGGGGGGTATTCGGAGACCCAGTACTTC,CASALGGYSETQYF
NA,TRBV7-9,TRBD1,TRBJ1-4,TGTGCCAGCAGCCCGGGACAGCCTGCAACTAATGAAAAACTGTTTTTT,CASSPGQPATNEKLFF
NA,TRBV6-1,TRBD1,TRBJ2-3,TGTGCCAGCAGTGACCGGACAGGAGGCACAGATACGCAGTATTTT,CASSDRTGGTDTQYF
NA,TRBV3-1/TRBV3-2,TRBD1,TRBJ1-4,TGTGCCAGCAGCCAATACAGGGGTGATGAAAAACTGTTTTTT,CASSQYRGDEKLFF
NA,TRBV10-1,NA,TRBJ2-3,TGCGCCAGCAGTCAACAGGGCCCAGATACGCAGTATTTT,CASSQQGPDTQYF
NA,TRBV9,TRBD2,TRBJ2-1,TGTGCCAGCAGCGGACTAGCGGGGTACAATGAGCAGTTCTTC,CASSGLAGYNEQFF
NA,TRBV20-1,NA,TRBJ1-6,TGCAGTGCTAGGGACGGGCAGTCCCTCCACTTT,CSARDGQSLHF
NA,TRBV7-9,NA,TRBJ1-5,TGTGCCAGCAGCCCGGACACTAGCAATCAGCCCCAGCATTTT,CASSPDTSNQPQHF
NA,TRBV5-1,NA,TRBJ2-3,TGCGCCAGCAGCTTGGGGACGGTGGGGGCAGATACGCAGTATTTT,CASSLGTVGADTQYF
NA,TRBV18,TRBD1,TRBJ1-2,TGTGCCAGCTCACCGGGACAGGGGGCGGCGTTTTACGGCTACACCTTC,CASSPGQGAAFYGYTF
NA,TRBV5-6,NA,TRBJ1-6,TGTGCCAGCAGCGCCGGAGCTTCACCCCTCCACTTT,CASSAGASPLHF
NA,TRBV29-1,NA,TRBJ1-2,TGCAGCGTTGAAGCTAACTATGGCTACACCTTC,CSVEANYGYTF
NA,TRBV6-1,NA,TRBJ2-6,TGTGCCAGCAGTGCCGGGACCCTGGGCTCTGGGGCCAACGTCCTGACTTTC,CASSAGTLGSGANVLTF
NA,TRBV7-9,NA,TRBJ1-2,TGTGCCAGCAGCCCAAAGGGGACATATGGCTACACCTTC,CASSPKGTYGYTF
NA,TRBV28,TRBD1,TRBJ1-6,TGTGCCAGCAGTTTACTTAGATCACAGGGGGCGCGTTCACCCCTCCACTTT,CASSLLRSQGARSPLHF
NA,TRBV6-1,NA,TRBJ1-6,TGTGCCAGCAGTGAACGGGGGGTTTCACCCCTCCACTTT,CASSERGVSPLHF
once,TRBV5-1,NA,TRBJ1-5,TGCGCCAGCAGCTTAGATAGCAATCAGCCCCAGCATTTT,CASSLDSNQPQHF
once,TRBV4-1,TRBD1,TRBJ1-4,TGCGCCAGCAGCCTAGTACAGGGGATCAATGAAAAACTGTTTTTT,CASSLVQGINEKLFF
NA,TRBV3-1/TRBV3-2,NA,TRBJ1-2,TGTGCCAGCAGCCAAGGGGAGGTTGGTGGCTACACCTTC,CASSQGEVGGYTF
NA,TRBV6-1,NA,TRBJ2-7,TGTGCCAGCAGTGAAGGTTTGGCGGTCGAGCAGTACTTC,CASSEGLAVEQYF
NA,TRBV18,TRBD1,TRBJ1-1,TGTGCCAGCTCACCGGGACAGGGGAAAACTGAAGCTTTCTTT,CASSPGQGKTEAFF
NA,TRBV5-4,NA,TRBJ1-4,TGTGGAGTTAACTCGGGGGGCATTGATGAAAAACTGTTTTTT,CGVNSGGIDEKLFF
NA,TRBV7-2,NA,TRBJ2-7,TGTGCCAGCAGCTTAGGATCGCCAAGGGATCCCTACGAGCAGTACTTC,CASSLGSPRDPYEQYF
NA,TRBV5-4,NA,TRBJ1-1,TGTGCCAGCAGCCTCAGGGGAGGTACTGAAGCTTTCTTT,CASSLRGGTEAFF
NA,TRBV29-1,NA,TRBJ1-1,TGCAGCGTTACGGTCATGAACACTGAAGCTTTCTTT,CSVTVMNTEAFF
NA,TRBV6-1,NA,TRBJ1-6,TGTGCCAGCAGTGAGCCACCGGGGAGGGGGGATTCACCCCTCCACTTT,CASSEPPGRGDSPLHF
NA,TRBV9,TRBD1,TRBJ2-7,TGTGCCAGCAGCGTAGCTCTTGGACAGGGCTACGAGCAGTACTTC,CASSVALGQGYEQYF
NA,TRBV6-2/TRBV6-3,TRBD1,TRBJ1-5,TGTGCCAGCAGTTCCCCCTCCGGGACAGGGAGCAATCAGCCCCAGCATTTT,CASSSPSGTGSNQPQHF
NA,TRBV7-3,NA,TRBJ2-7,TGTGCCAGCAGCCCAGGCGGGGCGCTGGACGAGCAGTACTTC,CASSPGGALDEQYF
NA,TRBV5-5,TRBD1,TRBJ1-2,TGTGCCAGCAGCTTCGGGGGAACTCACAGGGGAAGCAGCTACACCTTC,CASSFGGTHRGSSYTF